This T cell receptor beta chain emerged from a study of Graves' ophthalmopathy and Graves' hyperthyroidism. The wider study: Where ophthalmopathy was absent within 18 months of follow-up, hyperthyroidism was stable.

Germline V lookup: CDR1 SEHNR, CDR2 FQNEAQ (reference sequence). V lost 5 bases to trimming and J lost 7 bases, with 12 bases between them. The CDR3 totals 12 residues. Concerning this clonotype itself: Its antigen is as yet unknown.

General study results and limits: In blood, most expanded thyroid clonotypes above 0.001 frequency were also detected.

The authors amplified TCR beta CDR3 regions, and they did so from RNA transcripts for repertoire sequencing. Second-round multiplex PCR came after a first-round RT-PCR that employed HTBI primers. TCRdb fed the multiplex PCR reads into MiXCR, producing one record per CDR3 protein. Among over a million distinct CDR3 sequences listed, 35% to 40% were seen once. Input material: peripheral blood or thyroid tissue (not recorded which). This receptor was taken from an adult man with Graves' hyperthyroidism. The chain links TRBV7-9 to TRBJ2-7; D is uncertain. CDR3 coding DNA: TGTGCCAGCAGCCAAACCGTGGGGGAGCAGTACTTC. This sequence encodes CASSQTVGEQYF.